This entry describes one TCR beta chain. Which antigen it targets is not known. No base qualities exist here, and no much larger clone lies one base off it. The sample comes from a study of OX40 agonist ivuxolimab in advanced cancers. Looking at the study overall: Ivuxolimab was a fully human IgG2 agonistic monoclonal antibody targeting the costimulatory receptor OX40 (CD134). Intravenous ivuxolimab was administered to patients every 2 weeks at six dose levels: 0.01, 0.1, 0.3, 1.5, 3 and 10 mg/kg. Among the roughly 52 dose-escalation patients, 19 had hepatocellular carcinoma, around 15 melanoma, 9 renal cell carcinoma and 9 head and neck cancer. In the dose-escalation cohort, 65% to 85% of patients were male, and the mean age was roughly 56 years with a range of roughly 23 to 79. Patients were allowed to have had prior anti-PD-1, anti-PD-L1 or anti-CTLA-4 therapy, and around 40% of the dose-escalation patients had previously received checkpoint inhibitors. Partial responses were achieved by three dose-escalation patients, of whom one had hepatocellular carcinoma and two had cutaneous melanoma. The point of sequencing TCRbeta in the periphery was to test whether ivuxolimab changed TCR sequence diversity and drove clonal T-cell expansion. The paper describes the monotherapy dose-escalation part (N of about 52 patients) of the phase I trial of ivuxolimab.

Genomic DNA was extracted from sorted cells for sequencing of the TCRbeta CDR3 region. TCRbeta CDR3 regions were sequenced using the immunoSEQ Assay. The source is immuneACCESS, and TCRdb retained only in-frame sequences with V and J called. Part of the clones is not carried over; for the studies checked, unresolved V genes explain less than half of this, and the remainder is unexplained. Recorded for this sample are fewer than 75,000 clones; roughly 90% of them occurred a single time. The ten largest clones capture approximately 3% of the sample. Reading from cysteine to phenylalanine, the CDR3 counts 13 amino acids. CDR3 DNA only is kept here, 39 bases in frame from base 1. In the germline V gene (reference sequence), CDR1 corresponds to LNHDA and CDR2 to SQIVND. V is trimmed back by 4 bases and J by 5 bases, and the junction contains 4 bases that no gene match accounts for. Paper-wide results and their limitations: Antigen specificity was not determined for the clonally expanded peripheral T cells. After ivuxolimab, expanded clones were on average more numerous among CD8+ T cells than among CD4+ T cells. At doses from 0.1 to 3.0 mg/kg, clonal expansion was seen in both CD4+ and CD8+ blood T cells between baseline and week 6. In the 0.1-3.0 mg/kg groups, partial responders were among the patients with the lowest normalized peripheral clonal expansion, particularly in CD8+ T cells. Low levels of normalized T-cell clonal expansion were also seen in some nonresponding patients.

Patients with a history of autoimmune disease or receiving systemic immunosuppression were excluded from the trial. Peripheral blood for TCR sequencing was collected from all dose cohorts at baseline, on cycle 4 day 1, and on cycle 7 day 1. The samples were taken from a phase I, first-in-human, multicenter, open-label dose-escalation trial of ivuxolimab. Adults with locally advanced or metastatic melanoma, renal cell carcinoma, hepatocellular carcinoma or head and neck squamous cell carcinoma were enrolled in the trial. CD4+ and CD8+ T cells were sorted separately from peripheral blood before TCR sequencing.

The V gene is TRBV19 and the J gene is TRBJ2-5, with 7 bases in between that match TRBD2. The sample in question was CD4+ or CD8+ T cells sorted from blood, obtained in a trial of the OX40 agonist ivuxolimab. The receptor comes from an adult with an advanced solid tumor such as melanoma, head and neck, liver or kidney cancer. The CDR3 region reads CASSTGLEETQYF. The bases are TGTGCCAGTAGTACCGGACTAGAGGAGACCCAGTACTTC.